The 28 T cell receptor beta chains presented below share a single source sample, sequenced in a study of OX40 agonist ivuxolimab in advanced cancers. The data were produced by immunoSEQ multiplex PCR, yet TCRdb's version contains in-frame clones alone and is incomplete. The table lists about 82,000 clones, approximately 85% of them singletons, with 0.22% in the top ten. The specimen comprised CD4+ or CD8+ T cells sorted from blood, sampled in a trial of the OX40 agonist ivuxolimab. The receptors shown here come from an adult with an advanced solid tumor such as melanoma, head and neck, liver or kidney cancer.

This chain uses TRBV7-8 with TRBJ2-6; D remains unclear. Trimming cost V 5 bases and J 1 base, with 24 bases left between them. The CDR3 length is 20 residues. Germline V gives CDR1 SGHVS, CDR2 FQNEAQ. CDR3 bases: TGTGCCAGCAGCCAGATTCGGGCATTGGGCCCGCGATCTGGGGCCAACGTCCTGACTTTC. Encoded protein: CASSQIRALGPRSGANVLTF.

The CDR3 sequence: CASSVAGVGELFF. The CDR3 DNA reads as TGTGCCAGCAGCGTAGCGGGGGTCGGGGAGCTGTTTTTT. The rearrangement joins TRBV9 to TRBJ2-2, with D possibly being TRBD2 (6 bases). The CDR3 has 13 amino acids. Germline V gene data show CDR1 as SGDLS and CDR2 as YYNGEE. The V gene lost 0 bases and the J gene lost 7 bases, with 7 bases spanning the gap.

CDR3 region: CASSFSGQGNQPQHF. The CDR3 DNA is TGTGCCAGCAGTTTCAGTGGACAGGGTAATCAGCCCCAGCATTTT. This chain uses TRBV28 with TRBJ1-5, with 8 positions matching TRBD1. The CDR3 has 15 residues. Germline values: CDR1 MDHEN, CDR2 SYDVKM. V lost 3 bases to trimming and J lost 4 bases; unmatched junction nucleotides: 5.

This clone has only one observation. The chain links TRBV4-1 to TRBJ2-6; tentatively, D is TRBD1 (5 bases). V dropped 1 base and J dropped 2 bases, with 9 bases sitting between them. From germline, CDR1 is MGHRA and CDR2 YSYEKL. The CDR3 consists of 16 residues. As DNA, the CDR3 is TGCGCCAGCAGCCAAGGAGCAGGGCCTGGGGCCAACGTCCTGACTTTC. Amino acids: CASSQGAGPGANVLTF.

The chain recombines TRBV30 with TRBJ1-2, with D unclear. Deletions cut 4 bases from V and 4 bases from J, with 10 bases between. Germline-derived CDR1 and CDR2 are GTSNPN and SVGIG (reference sequence). The CDR3 length is 12 residues. This CDR3 reads CAWIGEGYGYTF. The CDR3 DNA reads TGTGCCTGGATCGGCGAGGGCTATGGCTACACCTTC.

This clone was detected once. The chain combines TRBV28 with TRBJ1-4; unclear D gene. Germline CDR1 is MDHEN and CDR2 is SYDVKM. V was clipped by 6 bases and J by 4 bases, with 12 bases between them. The CDR3 has 14 amino acids. The CDR3 bases are TGTGCCAGCAGACCCGGACGGGTTAATGAAAAACTGTTTTTT. This translates into CASRPGRVNEKLFF.

V and J are TRBV9 and TRBJ1-3; D is undetermined. This CDR3 comprises 17 residues. Germline values: CDR1 SGDLS, CDR2 YYNGEE. The V and J ends lost 2 bases and 0 bases respectively, with 15 bases between them. The CDR3 spells CASSVSVMGRSGNTIYF. CDR3 DNA: TGTGCCAGCAGCGTGTCCGTGATGGGTCGCTCTGGAAACACCATATATTTT.

With respect to this clone: A junction end diverges from the germline sequence, so it may reflect a read error. The genes are TRBV5-6 and TRBJ1-2, with TRBD1 identical over 10 bases. CDR1 and CDR2 (germline): SGHDT, YYEEEE. The CDR3 has 11 residues. This chain's CDR3 is CASSWDRGLLF. The CDR3 region has the DNA TGTGCCAGCAGCTGGGACAGGGGATTACTCTTC.

The rearrangement links TRBV29-1 to TRBJ2-1; 7 bases are a match to TRBD1. The V and J ends lost 8 bases and 9 bases, in that order; junction bases with no gene match: 4. Germline V gives CDR1 SQVTM, CDR2 ANQGSEA. The CDR3 has 10 amino acids. In nucleotides, the CDR3 is TGCAGCCAACAGGGGCGTGAGCAGTTCTTC. It translates to CSQQGREQFF.

This sequence joins TRBV5-1 and TRBJ1-1; D might be TRBD1 (6 bases). The germline CDR1 and CDR2 sequences are SGHRS and YFSETQ. The CDR3 runs 16 residues. The V end lost 0 bases, the J end lost 1 base, and 13 bases lay between the germline ends. In DNA form, the CDR3 reads TGCGCCAGCAGCTTGGGGGCAGGGGAAGGGAACACTGAAGCTTTCTTT. Translated, it gives CASSLGAGEGNTEAFF.

The V gene is TRBV11-3, the J gene TRBJ2-5; D is possibly TRBD1 (5 bases). Germline assignment: CDR1 SGHNT and CDR2 YENEEA. Trimming stripped 5 bases from V and 5 bases from J, with 15 bases between. This CDR3 comprises 14 residues. The CDR3 loop is CASSRDSSAETQYF. CDR3 DNA sequence: TGTGCCAGCAGCCGAGACAGTTCTGCCGAGACCCAGTACTTC.

V gene TRBV4-3 combines with J gene TRBJ1-3; the D is unclear. The CDR3 has 16 amino acids. Germline assignment: CDR1 LGHNA and CDR2 YSLEER. V was pared by 0 bases and J by 7 bases, with 16 bases between. The CDR3 nucleotides read TGCGCCAGCAGCCAAGAGACTCACCATGTCCGGAACACCATATATTTT. This encodes CASSQETHHVRNTIYF.

The rearrangement uses TRBV28 and TRBJ1-2; D is uncertain. Germline V CDR1 and CDR2: MDHEN, SYDVKM. Trimming removed 2 bases from V and 4 bases from J, with 8 bases in between. There are 13 residues in the CDR3. The CDR3 spells CASSLTESYGYTF. CDR3 bases: TGTGCCAGCAGTTTAACGGAAAGCTATGGCTACACCTTC.

The chain has TRBV7-3 and TRBJ2-2; D is perhaps TRBD2 (6 bases). The CDR3 loop spans 13 amino acids. Per the germline V gene, CDR1 is SGHTA and CDR2 is FQGTGA. V was pared by 2 bases and J by 6 bases, with 7 bases between. The CDR3 protein is CASSLRESGELFF. The CDR3 region has the DNA TGTGCCAGCAGCTTACGGGAGTCCGGGGAGCTGTTTTTT.

The chain is built from TRBV4-3 and TRBJ1-1; no clear D. The germline V and J ends were trimmed by 1 base and 0 bases, with 3 bases remaining between them. CDR1 and CDR2 from the germline V gene are LGHNA and YSLEER. CDR3 size: 13 residues. In DNA, the CDR3 is TGCGCCAGCAGCCAAGGGGTGAACACTGAAGCTTTCTTT. Translated, it gives CASSQGVNTEAFF.

The rearrangement uses TRBV18 and TRBJ2-2; D remains unclear. CDR1 KGHSH and CDR2 LQKENI come from the germline V gene. V was trimmed by 2 bases and J by 0 bases, leaving 7 bases between them. The CDR3 sequence is 15 residues long. As DNA, the CDR3 is TGTGCCAGCTCACCAAAGATCCCGAACACCGGGGAGCTGTTTTTT. This sequence encodes CASSPKIPNTGELFF.

The chain couples TRBV7-8 to TRBJ1-5; 9 bases fit TRBD1. The CDR3 is 15 amino acids. The germline V gene has CDR1 SGHVS and CDR2 FQNEAQ. V shed 3 bases and J 7 bases; nucleotides not matched to a gene: 7. The CDR3 coding sequence is TGTGCCAGCAGCTTCGCCGGGACAGGGAGGCAGCCCCAGCATTTT. As protein: CASSFAGTGRQPQHF. Looking up the rest from reference TRBV7-8 and TRBJ1-5 gives the full variable domain: GAGVSQSPRYKVAKRGQDVALRCDPISGHVSLFWYQQALGQGPEFLTYFQNEAQLDKSGLPSDRFFAERPEGSVSTLKIQRTQQEDSAVYLCASSFAGTGRQPQHFGDGTRLSIL.

The chain recombines TRBV30 with TRBJ2-2; 8 nucleotides match TRBD2. CDR3 size: 14 residues. Germline-derived CDR1 and CDR2 are GTSNPN and SVGIG (reference sequence). J was trimmed by 6 bases and V by 3 bases; bases with no gene match: 6. The CDR3, as DNA: TGTGCCTGGAGAAGGGGAGCGGGAGCCGGGGAGCTGTTTTTT. Translation: CAWRRGAGAGELFF.

This chain joins TRBV19 and TRBJ1-1, with 10 positions matching TRBD1. The CDR3 covers 13 residues. The germline CDR1 and CDR2 sequences are LNHDA and SQIVND (reference sequence). Trimming at V came to 6 bases and at J to 4 bases, leaving 2 bases not matched to a gene. CDR3 region: CASRGQGSTEAFF. CDR3 in DNA: TGTGCCAGTAGGGGACAGGGGAGCACTGAAGCTTTCTTT.

The chain has TRBV5-3 and TRBJ1-5, with D possibly matching TRBD1 (6 bases). TRBV5-3 is designated an ORF whose function remains uncertain. V was clipped by 0 bases and J by 7 bases, with 8 bases between them. The CDR3 runs to 13 residues. The CDR3 DNA reads TGTGCCAGAAGCTTGGCAGGGGACCAGCCCCAGCATTTT. As protein: CARSLAGDQPQHF.

This clone has a single count. The V and J genes are TRBV6-6 and TRBJ2-3, with a weak D call TRBD2 (5 bases). This CDR3 has 13 residues. Trimming removed 5 bases from V and 4 bases from J, with 10 bases in between. Germline V CDR1 and CDR2: MNHNY, SVGAGI (reference sequence). The CDR3 spells CASSREGADTQYF. As DNA, the CDR3 is TGTGCCAGCAGTCGTGAGGGCGCAGATACGCAGTATTTT.

The rearrangement joins TRBV28 to TRBJ2-5; 7 bases map to TRBD2. Per the germline V gene, CDR1 is MDHEN and CDR2 is SYDVKM. CDR3 length: 14 amino acids. V trimming: 6 bases; J trimming: 5 bases; junction bases outside the gene matches: 9. CDR3 sequence reads: CASRPAGGSETQYF. The CDR3 bases are TGTGCCAGCAGACCGGCGGGCGGGAGTGAGACCCAGTACTTC. Combining the CDR3 with reference TRBV28 and TRBJ2-5 gives the whole variable domain DVKVTQSSRYLVKRTGEKVFLECVQDMDHENMFWYRQDPGLGLRLIYFSYDVKMKEKGDIPEGYSVSREKKERFSLILESASTNQTSMYLCASRPAGGSETQYFGPGTRLLVL.

The V call is TRBV7-3, the J call TRBJ2-1; possible D gene TRBD2, 6 bases. Trimming removed 5 bases at V and 9 bases at J, with 20 bases between. CDR1 and CDR2 (germline): SGHTA, FQGTGA. The CDR3 loop spans 15 amino acids. CDR3 coding DNA: TGTGCCAGCAGCCCCCTCACCGGGAGAATAGGTGAGCAGTTCTTC. Its translation is CASSPLTGRIGEQFF.

V usage is TRBV27 and J usage is TRBJ2-7; TRBD2 might be the D (5 bases). The V end was cut by 5 bases, the J end by 4 bases, with 18 bases between. The CDR3 sequence is 15 residues long. Germline V CDR1 and CDR2: MNHEY, SMNVEV (reference sequence). CDR3 nucleotide sequence: TGTGCCAGCAGTCCTCCGGGCTCCGGAGGATACGAGCAGTACTTC. Amino acid sequence: CASSPPGSGGYEQYF.

The chain couples TRBV5-1 to TRBJ2-3; D perhaps matches TRBD2 (6 bases). V was cut by 3 bases and J by 0 bases, with 17 bases left in between. In germline, CDR1 is SGHRS, CDR2 YFSETQ. CDR3 length: 17 residues. The CDR3 loop is CASSSDGGAPSTDTQYF. The CDR3 region has the DNA TGCGCCAGCAGCTCCGATGGAGGGGCGCCTAGCACAGATACGCAGTATTTT.

This clone was observed a single time. The V gene is TRBV25-1, the J gene TRBJ1-5; 11 bases line up with TRBD1. CDR1 is MGHDK, CDR2 SYGVNS, per germline. J gave up 4 bases and V 1 base, and 6 bases lay outside the gene matches. The CDR3 has 17 amino acids. In DNA, the CDR3 is TGTGCCAGCAGTGAATTCGCGGGGACAGGGGGGAATCAGCCCCAGCATTTT. Amino acids: CASSEFAGTGGNQPQHF.

V and J are TRBV6-1 and TRBJ1-5; TRBD1 agrees at 10 bases. CDR3 length: 13 amino acids. The V segment lost 7 bases and the J segment 5 bases; nucleotides outside the gene matches: 2. Germline V gene data show CDR1 as MNHNS and CDR2 as SASEGT. CDR3 region: CASIGTGDQPQHF. The CDR3 DNA follows: TGTGCCAGCATTGGGACAGGGGATCAGCCCCAGCATTTT.

This chain links TRBV19 with TRBJ2-5; possible D gene TRBD2, 5 bases. Looked up from germline, CDR1 is LNHDA and CDR2 is SQIVND (reference sequence). The germline V and J ends were trimmed by 1 base and 2 bases, with 5 bases remaining between them. The CDR3 loop spans 13 amino acids. CDR3 protein: CASSIGTQETQYF. The CDR3 DNA sequence: TGTGCCAGTAGTATAGGGACTCAAGAGACCCAGTACTTC.